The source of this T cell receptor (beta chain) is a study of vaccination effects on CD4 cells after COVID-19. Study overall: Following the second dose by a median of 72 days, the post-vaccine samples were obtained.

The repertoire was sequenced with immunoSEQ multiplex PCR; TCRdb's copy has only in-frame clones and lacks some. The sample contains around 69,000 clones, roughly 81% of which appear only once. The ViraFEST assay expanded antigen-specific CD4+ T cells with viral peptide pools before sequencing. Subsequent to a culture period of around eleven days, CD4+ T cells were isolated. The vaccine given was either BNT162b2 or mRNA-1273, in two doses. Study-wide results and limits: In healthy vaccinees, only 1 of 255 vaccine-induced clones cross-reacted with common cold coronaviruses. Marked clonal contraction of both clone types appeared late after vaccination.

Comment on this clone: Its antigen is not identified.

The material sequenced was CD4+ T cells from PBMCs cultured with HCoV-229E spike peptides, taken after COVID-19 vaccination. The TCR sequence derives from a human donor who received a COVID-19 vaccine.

The CDR3 DNA sequence: TGTGCCGGCGGCACGGCAGGGCGAAGCTCTGGGGCCAACGTCCTGACTTTC. Translated: CAGGTAGRSSGANVLTF. V gene TRBV15 combines with J gene TRBJ2-6, with D possibly matching TRBD1 (5 bases). Germline values: CDR1 LNHNV, CDR2 YYDKDF (reference sequence). Trimming pared 11 bases from V and 0 bases from J, leaving 20 bases between. This CDR3 region has 17 residues.